A selection of T cell receptor beta chains follows, all from one sample in a study of cytomegalovirus exposure and HLA in healthy donors. Assay: immunoSEQ multiplex PCR; the TCRdb copy retains only in-frame clones and omits some. This sample has about 100,000 clones, with roughly 82% found just once. Material for sequencing was PBMCs. All receptors come from a woman between 18 and 29 years old in good health and CMV-seronegative. CDR3s leave out the opening cysteine and the closing phenylalanine or tryptophan. The order of the fields is J gene, V gene, CDR3 protein.

J: TRBJ2-3; V: TRBV7-3; CDR3: ASSSLAVSTDTQY
J: TRBJ2-7; V: TRBV10-3; CDR3: AISESKYGTGNEQY
J: TRBJ2-3; V: TRBV7-2; CDR3: ASSLRVDTQY
J: TRBJ2-7; V: TRBV19; CDR3: ASRTGTGGLGEQY
J: TRBJ2-7; V: TRBV27; CDR3: ASSFQGESYEQY
J: TRBJ1-3; V: TRBV7-2; CDR3: ASSPGTGARNTIY
J: TRBJ1-2; V: TRBV18; CDR3: ASSPDRVYGYT
J: TRBJ2-5; V: TRBV4-1; CDR3: ASSQGSGERETQY
J: TRBJ1-2; V: TRBV11-2; CDR3: ASSADRGYGYT
J: TRBJ1-2; V: TRBV5-6; CDR3: ASSVGQGHYGYT
J: TRBJ1-1; V: TRBV5-6; CDR3: ASSLTRGEAF
J: TRBJ2-3; V: TRBV11-2; CDR3: ASSFSEGDTQY
J: TRBJ2-1; V: TRBV7-9; CDR3: ASSGPGTSGKVEDNEQF
J: TRBJ2-7; V: TRBV11-2; CDR3: ASSLNLYEQY
J: TRBJ2-1; V: TRBV5-6; CDR3: ASSLGTGIYEQF
J: TRBJ1-2; V: TRBV27; CDR3: ASSLYGTGIYGYT
J: TRBJ1-1; V: TRBV6-5; CDR3: ASTRDRESTEAF
J: TRBJ2-7; V: TRBV5-8; CDR3: ASSFTGIGRYEQY
J: TRBJ2-2; V: TRBV9; CDR3: ASSAEGKRGGTGELF
J: TRBJ1-5; V: TRBV30; CDR3: AWSMSSRSQH
J: TRBJ2-7; V: TRBV19; CDR3: ASSMGLLTAYEQY
J: TRBJ2-1; V: TRBV7-9; CDR3: ASSEGTGNRNEQF
J: TRBJ2-7; V: TRBV5-8; CDR3: ASSPWGTGEAEQY
J: TRBJ2-3; V: TRBV6-4; CDR3: ASSEQSGGSTDTQY
J: TRBJ1-2; V: TRBV6-1; CDR3: ASKGQNYGYT
J: TRBJ2-3; V: TRBV30; CDR3: AWSVRRADTQY
J: TRBJ2-7; V: TRBV2; CDR3: ASIRTGGSYEQY
J: TRBJ2-7; V: TRBV7-2; CDR3: ASSSRVNEQY
J: TRBJ2-1; V: TRBV9; CDR3: ASSVGGGYEQF
J: TRBJ1-2; V: TRBV28; CDR3: ASSLGSGPNYGYT
J: TRBJ1-2; V: TRBV25-1; CDR3: ASSEGGTGGGYT
J: TRBJ2-5; V: TRBV5-6; CDR3: ASSWTGPGAGTQY
J: TRBJ2-3; V: TRBV15; CDR3: ATSREPGQGADTQY
J: TRBJ2-5; V: TRBV27; CDR3: ASSPHPGQGTKETQY
J: TRBJ2-3; V: TRBV5-5; CDR3: ASSSLHQGGTQY
J: TRBJ1-6; V: TRBV5-4; CDR3: ASSLEIGVAPLH
J: TRBJ2-1; V: TRBV15; CDR3: ATSRLRTSGSVNEQF
J: TRBJ2-3; V: TRBV4-3; CDR3: ASSQGGQVASTDTQY
J: TRBJ2-5; V: TRBV4-1; CDR3: ASSLSDGRGETRY
J: TRBJ1-1; V: TRBV28; CDR3: ASTRGRPEAF
J: TRBJ2-1; V: TRBV18; CDR3: ASSPPLSLDTSYNEQF
J: -; V: TRBV11-2; CDR3: ASSLGPGQSYEQY
J: TRBJ1-5; V: TRBV7-8; CDR3: ASSLARSLNQPQH
J: TRBJ1-1; V: TRBV9; CDR3: ASSVTGRSEAF
J: TRBJ1-1; V: TRBV23-1; CDR3: ASSQRGTDGPTEAF
J: TRBJ1-5; V: TRBV6-1; CDR3: ASSPTGSGQPQH
J: TRBJ1-2; V: TRBV28; CDR3: ASSSQGFVTRLGYGYT
J: TRBJ2-5; V: TRBV9; CDR3: ASSVGRLAGAQETQY